This is a list of T cell receptor beta chains from one sample in a study of prognosis after radiotherapy for stage I lung cancer. TCRdb re-derived calls from the multiplex PCR reads in MiXCR, one entry per CDR3 protein. This table has about 14,000 distinct CDR3 sequences, about 27% appearing once. Sequencing was performed on PBMCs, taken before or after stereotactic body radiation therapy (not recorded which). Receptors were obtained from a donor over 45 with non-small cell lung cancer. CDR3s include the opening cysteine and the closing phenylalanine or tryptophan.

CSARDPVQRAHEQYF | TRBJ2-7 | TRBV20-1
CASSLSGENTEAFF | TRBJ1-1 | TRBV5-1
CASSPAVEGELFF | TRBJ2-2 | TRBV18
CASSLTGGGGYTF | TRBJ1-2 | TRBV28
CASSSPYTGTSGSETQYF | TRBJ2-5 | TRBV6-2/TRBV6-3
CASSQGLTNQPQHF | TRBJ1-5 | TRBV3-1
CASSYQVGTDTQYF | TRBJ2-3 | TRBV6-5
CASSSDGIYSNQPQHF | TRBJ1-5 | TRBV28
CASSPPGGRQETQYF | TRBJ2-5 | TRBV18
CASSSLIETQYF | TRBJ2-5 | TRBV7-9
CASSLRSGGSNEQFF | TRBJ2-1 | TRBV18
CASSLAAGDGYTF | TRBJ1-2 | TRBV7-6
CASSSMRGQETQYF | TRBJ2-5 | TRBV19
CASSLAGGRVNEQFF | TRBJ2-1 | TRBV12-3/TRBV12-4
CASSLPGGANGQYF | TRBJ2-7 | TRBV4-1
CVSSRIGTTGELFF | TRBJ2-2 | TRBV3-1
CAWTRQGYEQYF | TRBJ2-7 | TRBV30
CSARDLSGRARDEQFF | TRBJ2-1 | TRBV20-1
CASRAQGGETLAEAFF | TRBJ1-1 | TRBV27
CASSVRLAGPGELFF | TRBJ2-2 | TRBV5-5
CASTISGAGSEAFF | TRBJ1-1 | TRBV12-3/TRBV12-4
CASSLVYRGGGYTF | TRBJ1-2 | TRBV5-1
CASSWTGPSEQYF | TRBJ2-7 | TRBV27
CSVDWDGSYEQYF | TRBJ2-7 | TRBV29-1
CASRTSGRNNYEQYF | TRBJ2-7 | TRBV28
CAWSVYRISYEQYF | TRBJ2-7 | TRBV30